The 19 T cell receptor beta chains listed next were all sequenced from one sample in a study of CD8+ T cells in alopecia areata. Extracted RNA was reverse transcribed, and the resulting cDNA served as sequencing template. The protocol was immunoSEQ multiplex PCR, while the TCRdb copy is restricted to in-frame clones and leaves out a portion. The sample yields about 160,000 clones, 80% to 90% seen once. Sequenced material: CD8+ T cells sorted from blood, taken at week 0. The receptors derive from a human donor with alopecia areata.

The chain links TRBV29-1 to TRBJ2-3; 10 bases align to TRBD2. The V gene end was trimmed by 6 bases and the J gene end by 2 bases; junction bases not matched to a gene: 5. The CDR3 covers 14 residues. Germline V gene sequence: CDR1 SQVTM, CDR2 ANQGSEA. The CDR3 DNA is TGCAGCGTGCATAGCGGGGGGTACACAGATACGCAGTATTTT. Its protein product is CSVHSGGYTDTQYF.

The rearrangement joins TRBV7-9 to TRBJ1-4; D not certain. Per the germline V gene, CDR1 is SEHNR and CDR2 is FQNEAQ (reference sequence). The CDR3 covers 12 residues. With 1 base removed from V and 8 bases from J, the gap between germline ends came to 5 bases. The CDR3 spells CASSLVPEKLFF. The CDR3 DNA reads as TGTGCCAGCAGCTTAGTCCCCGAAAAACTGTTTTTT.

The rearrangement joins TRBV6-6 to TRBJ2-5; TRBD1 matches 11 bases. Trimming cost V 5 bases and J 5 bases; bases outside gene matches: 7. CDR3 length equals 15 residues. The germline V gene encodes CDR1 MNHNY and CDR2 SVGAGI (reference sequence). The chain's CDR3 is CASSPGTGGWETQYF. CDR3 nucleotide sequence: TGTGCCAGCAGTCCCGGGACAGGGGGATGGGAGACCCAGTACTTC.

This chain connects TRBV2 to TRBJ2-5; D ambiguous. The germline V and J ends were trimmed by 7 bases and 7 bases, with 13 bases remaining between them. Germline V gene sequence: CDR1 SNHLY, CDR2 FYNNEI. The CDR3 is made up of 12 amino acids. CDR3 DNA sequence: TGTGCCAGCACCCGACTGGCTTCGACCCAGTACTTC. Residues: CASTRLASTQYF.

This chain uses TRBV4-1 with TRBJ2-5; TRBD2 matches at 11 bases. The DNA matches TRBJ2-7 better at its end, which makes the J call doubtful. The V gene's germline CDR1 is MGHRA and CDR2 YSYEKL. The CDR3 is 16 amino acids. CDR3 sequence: CASSQPYSGGAYEQYF. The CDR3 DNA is TGCGCCAGCAGCCAACCTTATAGCGGGGGGGCCTACGAGCAGTACTTC.

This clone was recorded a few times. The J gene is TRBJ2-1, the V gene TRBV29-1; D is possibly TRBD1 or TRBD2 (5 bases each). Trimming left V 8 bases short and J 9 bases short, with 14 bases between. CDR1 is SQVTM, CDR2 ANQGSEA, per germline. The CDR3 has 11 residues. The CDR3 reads CSPVGVGEQFF. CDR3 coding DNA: TGCAGCCCCGTGGGGGTAGGTGAGCAGTTCTTC.

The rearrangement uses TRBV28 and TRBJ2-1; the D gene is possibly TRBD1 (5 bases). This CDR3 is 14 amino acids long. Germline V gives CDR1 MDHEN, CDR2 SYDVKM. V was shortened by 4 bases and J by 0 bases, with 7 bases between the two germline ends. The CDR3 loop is CASSSRDSYNEQFF. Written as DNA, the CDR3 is TGTGCCAGCAGTTCCAGGGACTCCTACAATGAGCAGTTCTTC. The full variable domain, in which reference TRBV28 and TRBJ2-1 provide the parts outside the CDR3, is DVKVTQSSRYLVKRTGEKVFLECVQDMDHENMFWYRQDPGLGLRLIYFSYDVKMKEKGDIPEGYSVSREKKERFSLILESASTNQTSMYLCASSSRDSYNEQFFGPGTRLTVL.

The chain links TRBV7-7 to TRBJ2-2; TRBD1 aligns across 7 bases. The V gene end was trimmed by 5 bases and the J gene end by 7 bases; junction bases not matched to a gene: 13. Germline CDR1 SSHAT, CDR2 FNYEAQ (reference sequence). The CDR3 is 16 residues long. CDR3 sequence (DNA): TGTGCCAGCAGCCCCACGGAGACAGGGTCGGGCGGGGAGCTGTTTTTT. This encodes CASSPTETGSGGELFF.

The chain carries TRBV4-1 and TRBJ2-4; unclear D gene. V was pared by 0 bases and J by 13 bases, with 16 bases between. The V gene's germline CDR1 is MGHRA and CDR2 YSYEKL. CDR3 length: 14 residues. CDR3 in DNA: TGCGCCAGCAGCCAAGAACCCTCCGCCCTATTACAGTACTTC. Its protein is CASSQEPSALLQYF.

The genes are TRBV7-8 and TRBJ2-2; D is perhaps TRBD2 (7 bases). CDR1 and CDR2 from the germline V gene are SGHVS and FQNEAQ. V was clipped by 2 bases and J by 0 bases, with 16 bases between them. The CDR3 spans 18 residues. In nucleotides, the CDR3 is TGTGCCAGCAGCTTAAAGGTGTCGGGGGGCCCGAACACCGGGGAGCTGTTTTTT. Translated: CASSLKVSGGPNTGELFF.

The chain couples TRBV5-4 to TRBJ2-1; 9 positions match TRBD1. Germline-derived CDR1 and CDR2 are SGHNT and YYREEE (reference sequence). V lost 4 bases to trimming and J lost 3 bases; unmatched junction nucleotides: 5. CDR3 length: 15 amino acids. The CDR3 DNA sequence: TGTGCCAGCAGCGAGGGACAGGGCGGCTACAATGAGCAGTTCTTC. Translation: CASSEGQGGYNEQFF. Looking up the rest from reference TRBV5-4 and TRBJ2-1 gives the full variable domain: ETGVTQSPTHLIKTRGQQVTLRCSSQSGHNTVSWYQQALGQGPQFIFQYYREEENGRGNFPPRFSGLQFPNYSSELNVNALELDDSALYLCASSEGQGGYNEQFFGPGTRLTVL.

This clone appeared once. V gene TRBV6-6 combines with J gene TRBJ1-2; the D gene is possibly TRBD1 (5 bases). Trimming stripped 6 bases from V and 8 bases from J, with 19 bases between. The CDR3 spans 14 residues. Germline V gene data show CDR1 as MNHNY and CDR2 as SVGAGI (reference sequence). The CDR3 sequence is CASSHGPGEGGYTF. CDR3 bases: TGTGCCAGCAGCCACGGGCCGGGGGAGGGGGGCTACACCTTC.

The CDR3 DNA reads as TGCAGCGCAGGGGGGGGCAGTCCCTACAATGAGCAGTTCTTC. Its translation: CSAGGGSPYNEQFF. The chain combines TRBV29-1 with TRBJ2-1; D might be TRBD1 or TRBD2, each matching 7 bases. Trimming took off 7 bases at V and 2 bases at J, with 15 bases between the two ends. The germline CDR1 and CDR2 sequences are SQVTM and ANQGSEA. This CDR3 spans 14 amino acids.

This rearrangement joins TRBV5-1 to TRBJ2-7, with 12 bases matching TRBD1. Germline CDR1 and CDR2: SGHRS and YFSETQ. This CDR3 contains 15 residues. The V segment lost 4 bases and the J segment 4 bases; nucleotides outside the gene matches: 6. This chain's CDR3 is CASSEGTGGLYEQYF. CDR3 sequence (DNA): TGCGCCAGCAGCGAGGGGACAGGGGGCCTTTACGAGCAGTACTTC.

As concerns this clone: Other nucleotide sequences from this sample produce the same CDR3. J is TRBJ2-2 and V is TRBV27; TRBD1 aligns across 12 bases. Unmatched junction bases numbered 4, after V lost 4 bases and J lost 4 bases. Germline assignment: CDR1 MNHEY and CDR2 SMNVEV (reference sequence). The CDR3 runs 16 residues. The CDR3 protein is CASSSPGQGATGELFF. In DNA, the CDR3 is TGTGCCAGCAGTTCCCCGGGACAGGGGGCCACCGGGGAGCTGTTTTTT.

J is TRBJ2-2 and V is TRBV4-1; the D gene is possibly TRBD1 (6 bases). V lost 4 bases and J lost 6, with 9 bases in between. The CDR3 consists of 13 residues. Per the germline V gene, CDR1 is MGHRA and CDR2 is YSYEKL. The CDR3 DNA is TGCGCCAGCAGCCTGGGGACATCCGGGGAGCTGTTTTTT. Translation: CASSLGTSGELFF.

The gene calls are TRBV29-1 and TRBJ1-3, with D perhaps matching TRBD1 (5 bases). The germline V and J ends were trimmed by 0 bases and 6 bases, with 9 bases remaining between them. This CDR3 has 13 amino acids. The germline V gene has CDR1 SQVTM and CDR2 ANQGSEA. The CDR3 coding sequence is TGCAGCGTTGAAGAAGCGGGGGTAAACACCATATATTTT. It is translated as CSVEEAGVNTIYF.

The CDR3 bases are TGCAGCGTTCTGGAGAACACTGAAGCTTTCTTT. It encodes CSVLENTEAFF. This chain uses TRBV29-1 with TRBJ1-1, with unresolved D. Germline assignment: CDR1 SQVTM and CDR2 ANQGSEA. The CDR3 is made up of 11 amino acids. Deletions cut 5 bases from V and 1 base from J, with 5 bases between.

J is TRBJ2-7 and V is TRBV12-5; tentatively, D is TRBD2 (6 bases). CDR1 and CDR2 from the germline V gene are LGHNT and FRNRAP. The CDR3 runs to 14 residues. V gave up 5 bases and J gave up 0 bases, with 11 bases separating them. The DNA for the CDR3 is TGTGCTAGTGGTCCTAGCGTGAACTCCTACGAGCAGTACTTC. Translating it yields CASGPSVNSYEQYF. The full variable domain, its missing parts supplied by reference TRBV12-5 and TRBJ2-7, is DARVTQTPRHKVTEMGQEVTMRCQPILGHNTVFWYRQTMMQGLELLAYFRNRAPLDDSGMPKDRFSAEMPDATLATLKIQPSEPRDSAVYFCASGPSVNSYEQYFGPGTRLTVT.